This TCR beta chain is drawn from a study of cytomegalovirus exposure and HLA in healthy donors. The V segment lost 5 bases and the J segment 0 bases; nucleotides outside the gene matches: 3. There are 15 residues in the CDR3. CDR1 KGHSH and CDR2 LQKENI come from the germline V gene. PCR primers comprised 60 Vbeta and 13 Jbeta primers. The method was immunoSEQ multiplex PCR; TCRdb's version includes in-frame clones alone and lacks a portion of them. This table lists about 55,000 clones. Turning to this clone: Its specificity is unknown.

Study-level points and caveats: Reports showed the classifier diagnosing cytomegalovirus status with high specificity and sensitivity. Most TCR sequences showed up rarely, but some public TCRs showed up in many donors. Most of the CMV-associated TCR beta chains (in a later analysis) appeared to be HLA-restricted. When analyzed later, the rates of TCR association showed variation by HLA locus, with DRB1 the most and HLA-C the fewest.

V and J are TRBV18 and TRBJ1-5; the match to TRBD1 covers 8 bases. This sequence originates from a man aged 50-60 years in good health and CMV-seropositive. Sequencing used PBMCs. In nucleotides, the CDR3 is TGTGCCAGCTCATCGGGACAGGTTAGCAATCAGCCCCAGCATTTT. The encoded protein is CASSSGQVSNQPQHF.